Below, 26 T cell receptor beta chains from the same sample are listed, as sequenced in a study of shared clonotypes between healthy human individuals. Measured with immunoSEQ multiplex PCR; TCRdb has only the in-frame clones, and not every one. The profile shows about 2,500,000 clones, 90% to 95% of them singletons. The sequencing input was naive CD4+ T cells sorted from blood. Sample subset: CD45RA+ positively selected. These receptor sequences come from a man younger than 30 in good health.

In regard to this clone: Other DNA sequences in this specimen translate into the identical CDR3. J is TRBJ2-7 and V is TRBV29-1; D is unclear. Germline V lookup: CDR1 SQVTM, CDR2 ANQGSEA. The CDR3 totals 11 residues. V shed 1 base and J shed 6 bases, with 7 bases lying between them. The CDR3 spells CSVEGGGEQYF. CDR3 DNA sequence: TGCAGCGTTGAAGGGGGTGGCGAGCAGTACTTC.

The genes are TRBV11-2 and TRBJ1-1, with no clear D. Germline V gene sequence: CDR1 SGHAT, CDR2 FQNNGV. The CDR3 consists of 14 residues. Between the trimmed V and J ends, which lost 3 bases and 1 base, there was a span of 9 bases. CDR3 nucleotide sequence: TGTGCCAGCAGCTTTTCTAGGACGAACACTGAAGCTTTCTTT. Its translation: CASSFSRTNTEAFF.

The chain recombines TRBV9 with TRBJ1-2; the D is unclear. The CDR3 extends over 12 amino acids. From germline, CDR1 is SGDLS and CDR2 YYNGEE. The V end lost 3 bases, the J end lost 7 bases, and 10 bases lay between the germline ends. The CDR3 reads CASSGVIGGYTF. The DNA of the CDR3 is TGTGCCAGCAGCGGAGTAATAGGTGGCTACACCTTC.

The rearrangement joins TRBV29-1 to TRBJ2-5, with 7 bases matching TRBD1. V lost 6 bases and J lost 3; bases outside the gene matches: 1. The CDR3 loop spans 11 amino acids. Germline assignment: CDR1 SQVTM and CDR2 ANQGSEA. The CDR3 is CSVDREETQYF. Written as DNA, the CDR3 is TGCAGCGTAGACAGGGAAGAGACCCAGTACTTC.

The chain couples TRBV5-1 to TRBJ1-2; 9 bases map to TRBD1. J lost 6 bases, V lost 1 base, and 10 bases had no gene match. Germline V gene data show CDR1 as SGHRS and CDR2 as YFSETQ. This CDR3 is 16 amino acids long. The CDR3 DNA sequence: TGCGCCAGCAGCTTGTGGGGGACAGGGTCTGAAAATGGCTACACCTTC. Its protein is CASSLWGTGSENGYTF.

This clone appeared a single time. Here the CDR3 DNA reads TGCGCCAGCAGTGAGTCCGGCAGTACAGGGGACAACATTCAGTACTTC. Translation gives CASSESGSTGDNIQYF. The V and J genes are TRBV10-1 and TRBJ2-4; TRBD1 matches at 7 bases. J lost 7 bases, V lost 0 bases, and 9 bases had no gene match. The CDR3 is 16 amino acids. The V gene's germline CDR1 is WNHNN and CDR2 SYGVQD (reference sequence).

This chain links TRBV11-2 with TRBJ2-1; D may correspond to TRBD1 or TRBD2 (5 bases each). In germline, CDR1 is SGHAT, CDR2 FQNNGV. The CDR3 runs to 13 residues. V shed 6 bases and J shed 4 bases, with 10 bases lying between them. CDR3 sequence (DNA): TGTGCCAGCAGTCCGGGACCTTACAATGAGCAGTTCTTC. It codes for CASSPGPYNEQFF.

The rearrangement joins TRBV2 to TRBJ2-1; D is perhaps TRBD2 (5 bases). V gave up 1 base and J gave up 5 bases, with 18 bases separating them. The CDR3 totals 17 residues. Germline CDR1 and CDR2: SNHLY and FYNNEI. The CDR3 region has the DNA TGTGCCAGCAGTGAAGGACGGGAATCGACCGAAAACAATGAGCAGTTCTTC. Translating gives CASSEGRESTENNEQFF.

The V call is TRBV21-1, the J call TRBJ2-2; the table's TRBD1 call for D was not verified on the DNA. TRBV21-1 is reported as a pseudogene. The CDR3 has 15 residues. Here the CDR3 DNA reads TGTGCCAGCAGCGCAGACAGGGGGGACACCGGGGAGCTGTTTTTT. It translates to CASSADRGDTGELFF.

The chain is built from TRBV2 and TRBJ2-7; the match to TRBD1 covers 8 bases. J was trimmed by 5 bases and V by 6 bases; bases with no gene match: 3. CDR3 length: 12 residues. Germline-derived CDR1 and CDR2 are SNHLY and FYNNEI. The DNA for the CDR3 is TGTGCCAGCAGCGGACAGGGCGACGAGCAGTACTTC. Protein product: CASSGQGDEQYF.

As to this clone: The same CDR3 is also encoded by other DNA sequences in this sample. The rearrangement links TRBV6-5 to TRBJ2-7; D uncertain. Looked up from germline, CDR1 is MNHEY and CDR2 is SVGAGI. The CDR3 is 14 residues long. V shed 2 bases and J shed 2 bases, with 10 bases lying between them. In nucleotides, the CDR3 is TGTGCCAGCAGTTACGGGCAGGCTGCCTACGAGCAGTACTTC. It is translated as CASSYGQAAYEQYF.

This clone was counted once. The V and J genes are TRBV19 and TRBJ2-3, with 8 bases that match TRBD2. Germline V gene data show CDR1 as LNHDA and CDR2 as SQIVND (reference sequence). The CDR3 has 17 amino acids. Trimming took 3 bases from V and 4 from J; bases not matched to a gene: 12. CDR3 loop: CASSMGLAGDPPDTQYF. For the CDR3, the DNA is TGTGCCAGTAGTATGGGTCTAGCGGGCGACCCCCCAGATACGCAGTATTTT.

With regard to this clone: The same CDR3 is also encoded by other DNA sequences in this sample. The chain recombines TRBV2 with TRBJ2-5; TRBD1 agrees at 9 bases. CDR1 and CDR2 from the germline V gene are SNHLY and FYNNEI. After removal of 4 bases from V and 2 bases from J, the junction contained 2 bases not matched to a gene. The CDR3 is 14 residues long. The CDR3 DNA is TGTGCCAGCAGTGTGGACAGGGGACAAGAGACCCAGTACTTC. It yields the protein CASSVDRGQETQYF.

The chain combines TRBV5-4 with TRBJ1-4; D is unresolved. V was cut by 0 bases and J by 0 bases, with 6 bases left in between. The CDR3 contains 15 residues. CDR1 is SGHNT, CDR2 YYREEE, per germline (reference sequence). The CDR3 sequence: CASSLETSTNEKLFF. The DNA for the CDR3 is TGTGCCAGCAGCTTGGAGACCTCAACTAATGAAAAACTGTTTTTT.

The rearrangement uses TRBV19 and TRBJ1-5, with 7 bases fitting TRBD1. CDR3 size: 14 residues. Per the germline V gene, CDR1 is LNHDA and CDR2 is SQIVND (reference sequence). Unmatched junction bases numbered 7, after V lost 5 bases and J lost 6 bases. As DNA, the CDR3 is TGTGCCAGTAGTGTCTCGACAGGGTCTCAGCCCCAGCATTTT. This encodes CASSVSTGSQPQHF.

This clone came up a few times. The rearrangement joins TRBV7-8 to TRBJ2-7; maybe TRBD2 (5 bases). Trimming shortened V by 5 bases and J by 2 bases, and 13 bases separated the two germline ends. Germline assignment: CDR1 SGHVS and CDR2 FQNEAQ. CDR3 size: 14 residues. CDR3 sequence (DNA): TGTGCCAGCAGCCCGAGCGGAAACGCCTACGAGCAGTACTTC. Translation: CASSPSGNAYEQYF. Full variable domain (rest looked up from reference TRBV7-8 and TRBJ2-7): GAGVSQSPRYKVAKRGQDVALRCDPISGHVSLFWYQQALGQGPEFLTYFQNEAQLDKSGLPSDRFFAERPEGSVSTLKIQRTQQEDSAVYLCASSPSGNAYEQYFGPGTRLTVT.

In regard to this clone: Other DNA variants within this sample encode the same CDR3. DNA for the CDR3: TGTGCCAGCAGCGTAGGCCCCGGCACAGATACGCAGTATTTT. Amino acid sequence: CASSVGPGTDTQYF. The V gene is TRBV9, the J gene TRBJ2-3; no clear D. This CDR3 spans 14 amino acids. V lost 0 bases to trimming and J lost 1 base, with 6 bases between them. Germline CDR1 reads SGDLS; CDR2 reads YYNGEE.

The chain employs TRBV2 and TRBJ2-2; perhaps TRBD2 as D (6 bases). Germline values: CDR1 SNHLY, CDR2 FYNNEI. The CDR3 totals 15 residues. Trimming pared 9 bases from V and 2 bases from J, leaving 16 bases between. Here the CDR3 reads CASVRTILNTGELFF. The CDR3 coding sequence is TGTGCCAGTGTGAGGACTATTCTTAACACCGGGGAGCTGTTTTTT.

The chain carries TRBV28 and TRBJ2-3; 7 bases line up with TRBD2. Germline values: CDR1 MDHEN, CDR2 SYDVKM. The ends lost 8 bases at V and 1 base at J; junction bases unmatched: 12. The CDR3 is made up of 16 amino acids. The CDR3 DNA is TGTGCCAGCCTATCGGCGGGGAGCGGGGGCACAGATACGCAGTATTTT. Encoded protein: CASLSAGSGGTDTQYF.

The chain links TRBV5-1 to TRBJ2-5, with 12 bases identical to TRBD2. Germline lookup yields CDR1 SGHRS and CDR2 YFSETQ. The CDR3 has 16 residues. V was clipped by 0 bases and J by 5 bases; unmatched bases: 5. The CDR3 loop is CASSLVPSGRGETQYF. The CDR3 DNA sequence: TGCGCCAGCAGCTTGGTACCTAGCGGGAGGGGTGAGACCCAGTACTTC.

The chain has TRBV6-1 and TRBJ2-7; D uncertain. The CDR3 has 14 amino acids. Germline V CDR1 and CDR2: MNHNS, SASEGT. V was clipped by 10 bases and J by 0 bases, with 16 bases between them. The CDR3 loop is CATGLEAYSYEQYF. CDR3 nucleotides: TGTGCCACCGGGCTCGAAGCTTACTCCTACGAGCAGTACTTC.

V is TRBV6-5 and J is TRBJ2-5; D is perhaps TRBD2 (5 bases). This CDR3 has 12 residues. V lost 0 bases to trimming and J lost 10 bases, with 9 bases between them. Germline loops: CDR1 MNHEY, CDR2 SVGAGI. CDR3 nucleotides: TGTGCCAGCAGTTACTCCGGGAATAGCCAGTACTTC. As protein: CASSYSGNSQYF.

The chain couples TRBV5-1 to TRBJ2-1; 7 nucleotides align to TRBD2. This CDR3 has 14 residues. V shed 0 bases and J 5 bases; nucleotides not matched to a gene: 2. Germline CDR1 reads SGHRS; CDR2 reads YFSETQ. The CDR3 DNA follows: TGCGCCAGCAGCTTGGGGCGGGAGAACAATGAGCAGTTCTTC. Its protein is CASSLGRENNEQFF. Full variable domain (missing parts from reference TRBV5-1 and TRBJ2-1): KAGVTQTPRYLIKTRGQQVTLSCSPISGHRSVSWYQQTPGQGLQFLFEYFSETQRNKGNFPGRFSGRQFSNSRSEMNVSTLELGDSALYLCASSLGRENNEQFFGPGTRLTVL.

V gene TRBV11-2 combines with J gene TRBJ1-6; 9 bases align to TRBD1. V lost 2 bases and J lost 1; bases outside the gene matches: 3. CDR1 SGHAT and CDR2 FQNNGV come from the germline V gene. The CDR3 extends over 17 amino acids. The CDR3 is CASSLNRGQSYNSPLHF. The CDR3, as DNA: TGTGCCAGCAGCTTAAACAGGGGGCAATCCTATAATTCACCCCTCCACTTT.

The chain combines TRBV6-5 with TRBJ2-7, with TRBD2 matching over 8 bases. Germline-derived CDR1 and CDR2 are MNHEY and SVGAGI. Unmatched junction bases numbered 8, after V lost 5 bases and J lost 2 bases. This CDR3 region has 15 residues. The CDR3 DNA sequence: TGTGCCAGCAGTCGGCGGGAGGTGGCCACCTACGAGCAGTACTTC. Its protein product is CASSRREVATYEQYF.

The CDR3 DNA sequence: TGCGCCAGCAGCCCCCGTTCGGCAGGGGGCAACGGAGAGACCCAGTACTTC. Its protein is CASSPRSAGGNGETQYF. The chain joins TRBV4-1 to TRBJ2-5; TRBD1 aligns across 8 bases. There are 17 residues in the CDR3. J lost 4 bases, V lost 4 bases, and 14 bases had no gene match. CDR1 and CDR2 (germline): MGHRA, YSYEKL.